What follows describes a single T cell receptor (beta chain). Its antigen target is currently unknown. Nothing much larger sits one base from this clone, and base qualities are not available. The sequencing machine was an Illumina HiSeq 2500. Quantitative 5'-RACE with molecular barcodes was used to prepare TCR beta libraries. Concerning the study's data processing: Disease-linked TCR variants were identified with a new computational method built on a probabilistic model of VDJ rearrangement. TCRdb itself trimmed the public reads at Q25 with fastp, ran MiXCR and retained productive beta chains. CDR3 protein duplicates are merged, each entry listing the most common genes and DNA. The V and J calls follow TCRdb's processing rather than the paper's. The sample table contains under 250,000 distinct CDR3 sequences; only one count was recorded for roughly a third of them. The ten largest clones capture about 4.2% of the sample.

V sheds 11 bases and J sheds 1 base, leaving 14 bases between their ends. The CDR3 covers 13 residues, taking in both the cysteine and the phenylalanine. The CDR3 DNA has 39 bases and is translated from base 1. CDR1 ENHRY and CDR2 SYGVKD were looked up in the germline V gene. The data derive from a study of CD8 T cells in ankylosing spondylitis (dated by TCRdb to 2016 to 2017). In terms of the full investigation: The study set out to find disease-linked TCR variants by profiling T cell receptor beta repertoires in ankylosing spondylitis patients and healthy donors. The whole study cohort included 85 to 120 healthy donors and 25 ankylosing spondylitis patients. Peripheral blood samples were taken, and synovial fluid was additionally collected from ankylosing spondylitis patients. General study outcomes and caveats: Some motif variants had previously been reported in the synovial fluid and blood of reactive arthritis patients, which suggests shared mechanisms of disease initiation. Blood from ankylosing spondylitis patients appeared to be characterized by a TCR beta motif made up of several highly homologous amino acid variants. A CD8+ phenotype was shown by the disease-linked clones, which were found at relatively low frequencies in peripheral blood. The disease-linked clones were reported as significantly enriched in matched synovial fluid samples from ankylosing spondylitis patients.

This chain joins TRBV10-3 to TRBJ1-1; a tentative D call is TRBD1 (6 bases match). Input material: blood, either unsorted or a sorted T cell fraction (not recorded which). The receptor was derived from a male donor with ankylosing spondylitis or in good health (not recorded which). The CDR3 amino acid sequence is: CASRTDSNTEAFF. The bases read TGTGCCTCTAGGACAGACTCGAACACTGAAGCTTTCTTT.